Detailed here is one T cell receptor (beta chain). Which antigen it targets is not known. No per-base quality is available; no much larger clone lies one base away. CDR1 and CDR2, looked up from the germline V gene, are KGHSH and LQKENI. Between the V and J ends, shortened by 5 bases and 2 bases respectively, the junction contains 22 bases. The CDR3 runs 18 residues from the cysteine to the phenylalanine. This entry keeps only the CDR3 DNA: 54 bases, framed from base 1. Library generation was performed with the immunoSEQ multiplex PCR assay. A mixture of 60 forward primers for TCR Vbeta segments and 13 reverse primers for TCR Jbeta segments was used in the multiplex PCR. The CDR3 region of rearranged TCR beta genes was amplified from genomic DNA by a multiplex PCR assay. The amplified TCR beta libraries were sequenced on the Illumina HiSeq System as 87-base-pair reads. The original methods were these. Across the 670 or so repertoires, a later analysis counted 78 million or so unique TCR beta chains, roughly 11 million of which were shared by at least two donors. A nearest-neighbor algorithm error-corrected the raw reads and collapsed the reads into unique sequences, merging closely related sequences to remove PCR and sequencing errors. To assign V, D and J gene segments, CDR3 sequences were aligned to IMGT reference sequences. For a sequence to be retained, at least a six-nucleotide match to both a V gene segment and a J gene segment was required. Rearrangements were called productive when the CDR3 lacked stop codons and stayed in frame with V and J; all others were non-productive. CDR3 was defined by IMGT convention, running from the second conserved V-encoded cysteine to the conserved J-encoded phenylalanine. The earlier analysis of fewer than 700 of the donors excluded sequences that lacked an unambiguous match to a single V gene segment. An earlier analysis of 587 of the donors classified V segments as functional when productive rearrangements were above 56.7% and as segregating when the standard deviation between donors was above 5%. To diagnose cytomegalovirus status from the catalog of TCR beta chain sequences, a statistical classification framework was built. In a later analysis, V and J genes were assigned by comparing TCR nucleotide sequences against IMGT/GENE-DB human TR gene sequences. A later analysis assigned CDR3 sequences and most-parsimonious VDJ recombination scenarios with the TCRdist pipeline. A later analysis defined each TCR beta chain by its CDR3 amino acid sequence plus V-gene family, and excluded reads lacking a unique V-gene family. In a later analysis, 450 to 600 highly shared, low-generation-probability nucleotide sequences were removed to address suspected cross-contamination and a sequencing artifact. In a later analysis, a clonal expansion index for each public chain was calculated from normalized within-repertoire ranks of inferred template counts. In a later analysis, generation probabilities were computed with a VDJ recombination model fitted to out-of-frame rearrangements, and the resulting probabilities were checked against IGoR. Hypergeometric tests were used in a later analysis to score TCR-TCR, TCR-HLA and TCR-CMV co-occurrence, with a repertoire-size bias correction applied to the TCR pairs. False discovery rates were estimated in a later analysis by permuting HLA or CMV assignments 20 times. In a later analysis, co-occurring TCRs were grouped using DBSCAN, with TCRdist sequence similarity added in when clustering inside HLA-allele-positive subsets. For co-occurrence clustering, repertoires with fewer than 30,000 or more than 120,000 public chains were excluded, along with five repertoires with anomalous nucleotide sharing. Drawn from immuneACCESS, this table holds only the in-frame rearrangements with V and J called that TCRdb kept. Clones are partly lost; checked studies trace under half to an unresolved V gene and leave the rest unexplained. The V and J calls and the clone size are those of that table, but D and trimming were determined from the DNA. Present in this sample are under 200,000 clones, approximately 79% of which were seen just once. The ten largest account for roughly 6% of the sample.

This record comes from a study of cytomegalovirus exposure and HLA in healthy donors (dated by TCRdb to 2016 to 2017). Looking at the study overall: An earlier analysis of several hundred of the donors reported roughly 300 Gb of sequence data and around 110 million unique TCR beta sequences obtained from around 190 million T cells. The study aimed to test whether cataloging public T cell receptors could reveal signatures of past pathogen exposure. In a later genetic analysis, genome-wide SNP genotypes for about three fifths of the roughly 670 donors were used, and that subset was treated as a discovery cohort. Every repertoire in the discovery cohort had been generated on one and the same sequencing platform. In the later analysis, no new phenotypic data were used to find candidate immune exposures; instead, reliance was placed on TCR beta sequences and their occurrence across donors. Approximately 310 gigabases of sequencing data and tens of millions of unique TCR sequences were included in an early release covering 550 to 800 HLA-typed donors. To decide whether each TCR beta V gene segment behaved as functional or pseudogenic, an earlier analysis of 587 of the donors relied on high-throughput TCR beta sequencing. Both class I and class II loci were covered by HLA typing, at four-digit resolution. A later analysis re-examined previously published TCR beta repertoires from several hundred donors and added high-resolution HLA genotyping to investigate patterns of TCR occurrence. Across approximately 400 genotyped donors of the cohort, an average of roughly 230,000 unique TCR beta nucleotide sequences per donor were sequenced, and roughly 18% of those sequences were non-productive. The number of typed donors differed by locus: roughly 629-640 for A, B, C, DRB1 and DQB1; some 500 for DQA1; 606 for DPA1; and approximately 450 for DPB1. Of the 350 to 450 genotyped donors, 81% were placed in the genetic ancestry cluster associated with self-reported Caucasian donors. Roughly 5 DR-DQ haplotypes were handled as single units for association and clustering, since linkage in the cohort was strong. Along with the 666-subject first cohort, a separate validation cohort of approximately 110 different subjects was used. The study combined high-throughput TCR immunosequencing, statistical association of individual TCRs with disease status, and machine learning to predict cytomegalovirus infection status. Donor age, sex, ethnicity and CMV serostatus were collected together with the repertoire data. The study used immunosequencing to profile the T cell repertoires of approximately 650 subjects and linked those repertoires to cytomegalovirus serostatus. The full study reports these points: A further reported finding was that TCR beta sequences accurately predicted the HLA-A and HLA-B alleles for most subjects in the first cohort. An association between a missense DCLRE1C variant and V-gene and J-gene trimming of TCR beta chains was found in a later genetic analysis and replicated in an independent cohort. Correlated functional status among segregating V segments might be attributable to linkage disequilibrium, but an unknown experimental factor could not be ruled out. According to a later genetic analysis, donors in an Asian-associated ancestry cluster had fewer N-insertions in productive TCRs than the approximately 610-donor mean. A later analysis found that TCR association rates varied across HLA loci, with DRB1 alleles showing the most associated TCRs and HLA-C alleles the fewest. Across donors, most TCR sequences were observed very rarely, whereas some public TCRs were present in many individuals. According to a later analysis, most CMV-associated TCR beta chains appeared to be HLA-restricted, and the HLA associations seemed to be driven largely by CMV exposure. A later analysis reported that several top co-occurrence clusters appeared linked to parvovirus B19, influenza, CMV and Epstein-Barr virus. About 17 rarely observed V segments, including chromosome 9 orphons, were excluded from the earlier analysis of several hundred of the donors because counts were too low. In a later analysis, 16,951 TCR beta sequences were associated with specific HLA alleles at a false discovery rate of 0.05. Only TCR beta chains were sequenced in this cohort, and the absence of alpha or paired-chain data limited detectable features. Because HLA typing was missing for some donors at each locus, association tests included only the typed subset. The study listed 150 to 200 TCR beta chains as associated with cytomegalovirus. A cluster of highly shared sequence variants was judged likely to represent a technical artifact of the sequencing pipeline. In a later analysis, HLA-associated TCR beta chains showed more clonal expansion and lower generation probabilities than non-associated chains that were equally common. When HLA alleles, especially DR and DQ, strongly co-occurred, attributing TCR associations to individual alleles was difficult. A few of the identified cytomegalovirus-associated TCR beta chains were confirmed in vitro to be specific for cytomegalovirus antigens. The classifier was reported to diagnose cytomegalovirus status with high specificity and sensitivity in both the original and validation cohorts. The only immune exposure information available for the cohort was CMV serostatus. It was suggested by the authors that the approach could potentially be generalized to other disease states and immunological phenotypes. Sequencing depth was assumed to be roughly uniform across donors in the presence/absence analyses, though that assumption may not hold. Because the 87-base-pair reads could not distinguish some IMGT-functional V segments, including TRBV6-2 and TRBV6-3, those segments were excluded. Broadly in line with IMGT annotations, most TCR beta V segments showed up in productive rearrangements about 87% or about 30% of the time in an earlier analysis of roughly 590 of the donors.

In total, around 600 healthy bone marrow donors made up the cohort. At the time of sampling, all cohort members were nominally healthy, though unrecorded immune exposures were likely present. The donor tested CMV seropositive and was one of the 289 seropositive cohort members. A peripheral blood sample was provided by each donor, and peripheral blood mononuclear cells were used for TCR beta sequencing. Genomic DNA was extracted from the blood cell samples with the Qiagen DNeasy Blood Extraction Kit. The V gene is TRBV18 and the J gene is TRBJ1-5, with the D gene not clear enough to name. The receptor was isolated from a man between 35 and 55 years old in good health and CMV-seropositive. The sequenced sample was PBMCs. The base sequence is TGTGCCAGCTCAAAGGCCCATGGTCCCCGGGAGGGCAATCAGCCCCAGCATTTT. Translated, this is CASSKAHGPREGNQPQHF.